This T cell receptor (beta chain) was found in a study of T cells in tuberculosis. Points from the study as a whole: T cells binding CD1B-GMM tetramer weakly possibly escaped the sort.

No alpha-beta pairing information exists for these sequences. Sequencing was performed with immunoSEQ multiplex PCR; in TCRdb, only in-frame clones are kept and a portion is missing. In the table there are approximately 57,000 clones, approximately 88% of which are singletons. Sorting used thawed, overnight-rested PBMC stained with anti-CD3, a viability dye and GMM-loaded CD1B tetramer. C32 glucose monomycolate from Rhodococcus equi was loaded onto the CD1B tetramers. Approximately 110,000 tetramer-negative cells were sorted from each donor. V lost 2 bases and J lost 4, with 12 bases in between. Germline CDR1 PRHDT, CDR2 FYEKMQ (reference sequence). This CDR3 is built from 15 residues.

This receptor was taken from an adult woman with latent tuberculosis. The source material was CD1b-GMM tetramer-negative cells sorted from PBMCs. This sequence joins TRBV13 and TRBJ1-3, with D possibly being TRBD1 (5 bases). This chain's CDR3 is CASSLLGNRGNTIYF. The CDR3 coding sequence is TGTGCCAGCAGCTTACTGGGCAACAGGGGAAACACCATATATTTT.